This TCR beta chain emerged from a study of T cell changes during pregnancy in multiple sclerosis. This clone was recorded a few times. Sequencing was performed with immunoSEQ multiplex PCR; in TCRdb, only in-frame clones are kept and a portion is missing. This sample has tens of thousands of clones, with 90% to 95% found just once. CDR3 length: 15 amino acids. V gave up 4 bases and J gave up 5 bases; unmatched junction bases: 5. Germline assignment: CDR1 SGHNT and CDR2 YYREEE (reference sequence). The chain employs TRBV5-4 and TRBJ2-2, with TRBD2 matching over 10 bases. Material: peripheral blood, obtained after pregnancy. This receptor was obtained from a female donor with multiple sclerosis, enrolled in a pregnancy study. Here the CDR3 reads CASSLLAGKTGELFF. The CDR3 region has the DNA TGTGCCAGCAGCCTACTAGCGGGAAAAACCGGGGAGCTGTTTTTT.